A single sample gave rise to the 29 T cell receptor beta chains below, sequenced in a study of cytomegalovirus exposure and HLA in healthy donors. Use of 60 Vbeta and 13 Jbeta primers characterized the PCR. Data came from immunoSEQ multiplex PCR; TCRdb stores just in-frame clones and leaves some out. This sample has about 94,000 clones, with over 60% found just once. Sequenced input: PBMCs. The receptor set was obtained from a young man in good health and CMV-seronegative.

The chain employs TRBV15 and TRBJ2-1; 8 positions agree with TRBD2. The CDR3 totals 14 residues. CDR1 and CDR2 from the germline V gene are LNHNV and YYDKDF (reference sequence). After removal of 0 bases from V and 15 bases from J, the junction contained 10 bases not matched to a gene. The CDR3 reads CATSREVSAGGLFF. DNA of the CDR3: TGTGCCACCAGCAGAGAGGTCTCGGCGGGGGGATTGTTCTTC.

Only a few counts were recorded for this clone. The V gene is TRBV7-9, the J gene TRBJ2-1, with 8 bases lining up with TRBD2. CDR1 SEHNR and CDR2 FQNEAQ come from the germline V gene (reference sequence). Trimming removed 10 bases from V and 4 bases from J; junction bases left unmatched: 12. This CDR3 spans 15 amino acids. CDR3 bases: TGTGCCATCCTTGACTCGGGAGGGCCGTACAATGAGCAGTTCTTC. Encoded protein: CAILDSGGPYNEQFF.

The CDR3 nucleotides are TGCGCCAGCAGTACAGAAGCTAACTATGGCTACACCTTC. Translating it yields CASSTEANYGYTF. The chain links TRBV5-1 to TRBJ1-2, with D hard to call. There are 13 residues in the CDR3. Per the germline V gene, CDR1 is SGHRS and CDR2 is YFSETQ. Between the trimmed V and J ends, which lost 5 bases and 0 bases, there was a span of 8 bases.

CDR3 DNA sequence: TGTGCCAGCAGGACCCGGGACGAGCAGTACTTC. Protein sequence: CASRTRDEQYF. The chain carries TRBV2 and TRBJ2-7; D unresolved. Germline V lookup: CDR1 SNHLY, CDR2 FYNNEI. This CDR3 has 11 amino acids. V lost 6 bases to trimming and J lost 5 bases, with 8 bases between them.

The DNA for the CDR3 is TGTGCCAGCAGCCTGCTTGGGGGCGGGTACCCCGGGGAGCTGTTTTTT. This codes for CASSLLGGGYPGELFF. This sequence joins TRBV7-3 and TRBJ2-2, with a tentative D call TRBD1 (6 bases). The V end lost 5 bases, the J end lost 6 bases, and 19 bases lay between the germline ends. The V gene's germline CDR1 is SGHTA and CDR2 FQGTGA. The CDR3 consists of 16 residues.

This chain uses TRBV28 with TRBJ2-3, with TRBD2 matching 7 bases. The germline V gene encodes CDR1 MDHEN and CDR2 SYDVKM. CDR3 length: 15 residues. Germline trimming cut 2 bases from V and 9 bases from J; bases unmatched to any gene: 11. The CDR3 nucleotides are TGTGCCAGCAGTTTACGGGGGGAACGGCGGGGGACGCAGTATTTT. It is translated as CASSLRGERRGTQYF. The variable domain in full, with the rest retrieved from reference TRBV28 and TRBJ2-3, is DVKVTQSSRYLVKRTGEKVFLECVQDMDHENMFWYRQDPGLGLRLIYFSYDVKMKEKGDIPEGYSVSREKKERFSLILESASTNQTSMYLCASSLRGERRGTQYFGPGTRLTVL.

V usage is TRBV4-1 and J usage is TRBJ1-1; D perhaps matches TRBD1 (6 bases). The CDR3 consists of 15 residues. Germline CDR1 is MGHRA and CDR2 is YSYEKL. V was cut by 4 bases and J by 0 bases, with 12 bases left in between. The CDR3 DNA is TGCGCCAGCAGCCTGTCAGGGGCCGTGAACACTGAAGCTTTCTTT. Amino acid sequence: CASSLSGAVNTEAFF.

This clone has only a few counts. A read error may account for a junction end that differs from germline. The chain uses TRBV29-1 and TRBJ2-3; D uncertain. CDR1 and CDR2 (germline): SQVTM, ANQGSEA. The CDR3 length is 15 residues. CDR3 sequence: CSVEEPVPRTDTQYF. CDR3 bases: TGCAGCGTTGAAGAGCCAGTTCCCCGCACGGATACGCAGTATTTT.

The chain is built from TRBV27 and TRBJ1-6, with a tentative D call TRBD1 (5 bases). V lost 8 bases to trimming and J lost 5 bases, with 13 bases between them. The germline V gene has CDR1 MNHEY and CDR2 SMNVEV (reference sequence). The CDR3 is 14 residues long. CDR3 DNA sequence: TGTGCCAGCGGCGGGGCTTACCATAATTCACCCCTCCACTTT. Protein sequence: CASGGAYHNSPLHF.

CDR3 region: CASSPMTSSGANVLTF. CDR3 DNA sequence: TGTGCCAGCAGCCCCATGACTAGCTCTGGGGCCAACGTCCTGACTTTC. This sequence joins TRBV11-2 and TRBJ2-6, with TRBD2 as a possible D gene (6 bases). Trimming took off 5 bases at V and 0 bases at J, with 11 bases between the two ends. The CDR3 totals 16 residues. CDR1 and CDR2 (germline): SGHAT, FQNNGV.

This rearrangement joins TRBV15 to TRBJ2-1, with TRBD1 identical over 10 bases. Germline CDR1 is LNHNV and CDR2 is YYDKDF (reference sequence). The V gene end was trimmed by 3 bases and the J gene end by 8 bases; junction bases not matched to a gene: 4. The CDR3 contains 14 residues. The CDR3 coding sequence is TGTGCCACCAGCAGGCGGACAGGGGGGGATGAGCAGTTCTTC. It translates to CATSRRTGGDEQFF.

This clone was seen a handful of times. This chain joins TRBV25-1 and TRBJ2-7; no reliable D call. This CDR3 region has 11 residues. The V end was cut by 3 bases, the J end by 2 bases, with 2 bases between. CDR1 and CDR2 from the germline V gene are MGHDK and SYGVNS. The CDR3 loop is CASSDAYEQYF. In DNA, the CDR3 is TGTGCCAGCAGTGACGCCTACGAGCAGTACTTC.

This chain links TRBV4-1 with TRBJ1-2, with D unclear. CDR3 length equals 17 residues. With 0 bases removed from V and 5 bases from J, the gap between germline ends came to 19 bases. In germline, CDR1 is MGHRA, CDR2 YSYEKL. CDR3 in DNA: TGCGCCAGCAGCCAAGAGAACGGGTTCGGGTGGCGGTATGGCTACACCTTC. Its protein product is CASSQENGFGWRYGYTF.

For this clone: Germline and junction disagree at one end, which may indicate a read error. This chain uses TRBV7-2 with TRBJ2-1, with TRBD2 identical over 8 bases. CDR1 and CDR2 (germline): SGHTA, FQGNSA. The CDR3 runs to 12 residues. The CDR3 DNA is TGTGCCAGCAGCCCCGGGACTAGTCAGAGACTCTTC. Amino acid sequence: CASSPGTSQRLF.

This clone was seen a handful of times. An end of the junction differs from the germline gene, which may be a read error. CDR3 amino acids: CSSIVAGVYNEQFF. CDR3 nucleotides: TGTTCCAGCATTGTCGCGGGGGTTTACAATGAGCAGTTCTTC. The chain joins TRBV7-9 to TRBJ2-1; 7 bases line up with TRBD2. CDR1 is SEHNR and CDR2 is FQNEAQ in the germline V gene (reference sequence). CDR3 length: 14 residues.

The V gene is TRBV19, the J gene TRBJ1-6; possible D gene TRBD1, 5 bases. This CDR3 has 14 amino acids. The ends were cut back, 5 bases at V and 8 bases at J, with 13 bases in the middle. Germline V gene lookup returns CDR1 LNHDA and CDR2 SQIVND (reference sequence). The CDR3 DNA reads TGTGCCAGTAGTTATTCGGACAAAGATTCACCCCTCCACTTT. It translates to CASSYSDKDSPLHF.

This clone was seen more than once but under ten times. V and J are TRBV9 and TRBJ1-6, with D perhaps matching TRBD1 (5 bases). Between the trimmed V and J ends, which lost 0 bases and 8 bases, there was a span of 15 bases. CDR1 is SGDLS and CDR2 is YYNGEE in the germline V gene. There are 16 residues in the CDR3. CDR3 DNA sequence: TGTGCCAGCAGCGTAGAAAGGGGAATCTTCGATTCACCCCTCCACTTT. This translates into CASSVERGIFDSPLHF.

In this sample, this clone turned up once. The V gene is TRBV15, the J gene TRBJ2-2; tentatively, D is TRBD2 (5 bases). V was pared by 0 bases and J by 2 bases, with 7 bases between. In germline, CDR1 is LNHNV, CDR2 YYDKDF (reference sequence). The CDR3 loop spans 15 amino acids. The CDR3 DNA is TGTGCCACCAGCAGAGATGAGGGAAACACCGGGGAGCTGTTTTTT. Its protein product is CATSRDEGNTGELFF.

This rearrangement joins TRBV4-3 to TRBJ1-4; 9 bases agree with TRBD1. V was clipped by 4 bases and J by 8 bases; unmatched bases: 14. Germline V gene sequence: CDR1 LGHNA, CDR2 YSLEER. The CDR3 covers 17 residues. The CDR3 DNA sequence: TGCGCCAGCAGCCCCATGATATCCGGGACAGGGTTGGAAAAACTGTTTTTT. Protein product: CASSPMISGTGLEKLFF.

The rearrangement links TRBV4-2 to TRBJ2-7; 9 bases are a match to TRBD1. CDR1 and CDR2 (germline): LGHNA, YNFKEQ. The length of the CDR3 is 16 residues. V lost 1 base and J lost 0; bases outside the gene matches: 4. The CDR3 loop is CASSQADRGTSYEQYF. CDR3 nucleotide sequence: TGTGCCAGCAGCCAAGCTGACAGGGGGACCTCCTACGAGCAGTACTTC.

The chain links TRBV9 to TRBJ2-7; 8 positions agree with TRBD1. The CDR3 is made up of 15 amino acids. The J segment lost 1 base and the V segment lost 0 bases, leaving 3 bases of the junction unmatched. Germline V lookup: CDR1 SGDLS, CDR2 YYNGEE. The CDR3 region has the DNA TGTGCCAGCAGCGTAGGACAGGGGCCGTCCTACGAGCAGTACTTC. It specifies CASSVGQGPSYEQYF.

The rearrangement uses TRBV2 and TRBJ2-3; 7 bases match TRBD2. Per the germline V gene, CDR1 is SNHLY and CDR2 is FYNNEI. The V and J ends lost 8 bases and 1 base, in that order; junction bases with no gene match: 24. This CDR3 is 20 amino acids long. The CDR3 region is CASLGRRRSGSSTGTDTQYF. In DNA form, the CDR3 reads TGTGCCAGCCTCGGGCGGCGGCGTAGCGGGTCCTCCACGGGCACAGATACGCAGTATTTT.

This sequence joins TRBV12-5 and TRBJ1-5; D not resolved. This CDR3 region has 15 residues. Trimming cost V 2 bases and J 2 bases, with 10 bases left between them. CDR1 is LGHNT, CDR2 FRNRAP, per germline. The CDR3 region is CASGLPLGGNQPQHF. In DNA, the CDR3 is TGTGCTAGTGGTTTGCCCCTCGGGGGCAATCAGCCCCAGCATTTT. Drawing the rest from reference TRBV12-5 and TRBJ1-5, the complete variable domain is DARVTQTPRHKVTEMGQEVTMRCQPILGHNTVFWYRQTMMQGLELLAYFRNRAPLDDSGMPKDRFSAEMPDATLATLKIQPSEPRDSAVYFCASGLPLGGNQPQHFGDGTRLSIL.

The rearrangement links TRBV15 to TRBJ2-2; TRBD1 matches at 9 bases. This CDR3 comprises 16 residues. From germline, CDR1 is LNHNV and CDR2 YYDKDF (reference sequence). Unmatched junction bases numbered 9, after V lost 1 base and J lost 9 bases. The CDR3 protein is CATSRAGTGTNRELFF. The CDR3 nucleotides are TGTGCCACCAGCAGAGCCGGGACAGGGACAAACAGGGAGCTGTTTTTT.

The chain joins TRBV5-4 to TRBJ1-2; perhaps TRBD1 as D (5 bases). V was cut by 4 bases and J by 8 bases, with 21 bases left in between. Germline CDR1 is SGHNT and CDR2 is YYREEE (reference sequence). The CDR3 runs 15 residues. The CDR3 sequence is CASSLNGGGSEGYTF. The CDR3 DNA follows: TGTGCCAGCAGCCTCAATGGGGGGGGGTCCGAAGGCTACACCTTC.

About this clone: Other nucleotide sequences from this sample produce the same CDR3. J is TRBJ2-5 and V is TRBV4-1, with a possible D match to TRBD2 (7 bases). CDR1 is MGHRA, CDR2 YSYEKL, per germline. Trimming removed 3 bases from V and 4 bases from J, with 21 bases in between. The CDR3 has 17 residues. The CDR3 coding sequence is TGCGCCAGCAGCCAGGAGCCCCTCGGGGGGCTAAGAGAGACCCAGTACTTC. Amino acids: CASSQEPLGGLRETQYF.

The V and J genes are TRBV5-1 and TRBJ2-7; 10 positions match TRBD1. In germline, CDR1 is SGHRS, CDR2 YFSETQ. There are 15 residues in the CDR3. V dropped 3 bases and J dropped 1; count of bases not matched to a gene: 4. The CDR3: CASSSGQGPSYEQYF. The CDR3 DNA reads TGCGCCAGCAGCTCGGGACAGGGGCCTTCCTACGAGCAGTACTTC. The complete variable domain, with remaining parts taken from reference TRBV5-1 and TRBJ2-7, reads KAGVTQTPRYLIKTRGQQVTLSCSPISGHRSVSWYQQTPGQGLQFLFEYFSETQRNKGNFPGRFSGRQFSNSRSEMNVSTLELGDSALYLCASSSGQGPSYEQYFGPGTRLTVT.

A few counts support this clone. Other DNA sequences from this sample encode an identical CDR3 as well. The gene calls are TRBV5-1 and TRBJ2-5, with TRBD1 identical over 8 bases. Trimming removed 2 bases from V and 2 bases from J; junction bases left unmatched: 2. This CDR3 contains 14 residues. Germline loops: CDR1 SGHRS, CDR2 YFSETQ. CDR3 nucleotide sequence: TGCGCCAGCAGCTTTACAGGGGGACAAGAGACCCAGTACTTC. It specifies CASSFTGGQETQYF.

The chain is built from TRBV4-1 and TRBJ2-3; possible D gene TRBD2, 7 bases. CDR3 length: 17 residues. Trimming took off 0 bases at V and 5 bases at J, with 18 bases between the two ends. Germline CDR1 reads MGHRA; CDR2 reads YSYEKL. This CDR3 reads CASSQDRWAGEGDTQYF. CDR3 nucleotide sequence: TGCGCCAGCAGCCAAGATCGGTGGGCAGGGGAGGGAGATACGCAGTATTTT.